Listed here is a single TCR beta chain. Which antigen it targets is not known. No base quality values were provided; no much bigger clone lies one nucleotide off. From the cysteine through the phenylalanine, the CDR3 covers 13 amino acids. Here the CDR3 DNA is all that survives: 39 bases in frame from base 1. According to the germline V gene, CDR1 reads SGHDT and CDR2 reads YYEEEE. The trim is 3 bases for V and 5 bases for J, with a gap of 10 bases between the germline ends. This specimen comes from a study of cytomegalovirus exposure and HLA in healthy donors (dated by TCRdb to about 2017). With respect to the entire study: According to an earlier analysis of several hundred of the donors, about 179 million T cells yielded roughly 110 million unique TCR beta sequences and about 280 Gb of sequence data. High-throughput TCR immunosequencing, statistical association of individual TCRs with disease status, and machine learning were combined to predict cytomegalovirus infection status. In an earlier analysis of 587 of the donors, high-throughput TCR beta sequencing was used to judge whether each TCR beta V gene segment behaved as functional or pseudogenic. Along with the 666-subject first cohort, a separate validation cohort of 120 different subjects was used. A later analysis re-examined previously published TCR beta repertoires from about 700 donors and added high-resolution HLA genotyping to investigate patterns of TCR occurrence. The number of typed donors differed by locus: roughly 629-640 for A, B, C, DRB1 and DQB1; about 520 for DQA1; fewer than 610 for DPA1; and about 470 for DPB1. Donor age, sex, ethnicity and CMV serostatus were compiled alongside the repertoire data. An early release covering roughly 600 HLA-typed donors comprised 250 to 350 gigabases of sequencing data and around 80 million unique TCR sequences. All discovery cohort repertoires had been generated using a single sequencing platform. Both class I and class II loci were covered by HLA typing, at four-digit resolution. Among the approximately 400 genotyped donors, approximately 81% belonged to the genetic ancestry cluster associated with self-reported Caucasian donors. The study aimed to test whether signatures of past pathogen exposure could be identified by cataloging public T cell receptors. In a later genetic analysis, genome-wide SNP genotypes for about three fifths of the 666 donors were used, and that subset was treated as a discovery cohort. Five DR-DQ haplotypes were handled as single units for association and clustering, since linkage in the cohort was strong. On average, roughly 200,000 unique TCR beta nucleotide sequences were sequenced per donor among several hundred genotyped donors of the cohort, with 15% to 20% of those sequences being non-productive. Using immunosequencing, the study profiled T cell repertoires from fewer than 850 subjects and related those repertoires to cytomegalovirus serostatus. The later analysis used no new phenotypic data to find candidate immune exposures, relying instead on TCR beta sequences and their occurrence across donors.

The cohort was made up of approximately 670 healthy bone marrow donors. At the time of sampling, all cohort members were nominally healthy, though unrecorded immune exposures were likely present. The donor was CMV seropositive and was included in the group of 270 or so seropositive cohort members. A peripheral blood sample was provided by each donor, and peripheral blood mononuclear cells were used for TCR beta sequencing. Genomic DNA was extracted from the blood cell samples with the Qiagen DNeasy Blood Extraction Kit. Library preparation employed the immunoSEQ multiplex PCR assay. For the multiplex PCR, a mixture combining 60 forward primers for TCR Vbeta segments and 13 reverse primers for TCR Jbeta segments was used. The CDR3 region of rearranged TCR beta genes was amplified from genomic DNA with a multiplex PCR assay. The amplified TCR beta libraries were sequenced on the Illumina HiSeq System as 87-base-pair reads. The study's processing was this. A later analysis tallied around 80 million unique TCR beta chains across the roughly 610 repertoires, and some 12 million of those chains were shared by two or more donors. A nearest-neighbor algorithm error-corrected the raw reads and collapsed the reads into unique sequences, merging closely related sequences to remove PCR and sequencing errors. Alignment of CDR3 sequences to IMGT reference sequences was used to assign V, D and J gene segments. For a sequence to be retained, at least a six-nucleotide match to both a V gene segment and a J gene segment was required. Rearrangements were classified as productive when the CDR3 lacked stop codons and remained in frame with V and J, and all other rearrangements were classified as non-productive. Following IMGT convention, CDR3 was defined as the stretch from the second conserved V-encoded cysteine up to the conserved J-encoded phenylalanine. In an earlier analysis of 500 to 650 of the donors, sequences lacking an unambiguous match to a single V gene segment were excluded. In an earlier analysis of about 590 of the donors, a V segment was called functional when productive rearrangements were above 56.7%, and segregating when the standard deviation between donors exceeded 5%. A statistical classification framework was built for diagnosing cytomegalovirus status from the catalog of TCR beta chain sequences. V and J gene assignment, in a later analysis, came from comparing TCR nucleotide sequences with IMGT/GENE-DB human TR gene sequences. The TCRdist pipeline was used in a later analysis to assign CDR3 sequences and most-parsimonious VDJ recombination scenarios. A later analysis defined each TCR beta chain by its CDR3 amino acid sequence plus V-gene family, and excluded reads lacking a unique V-gene family. To address suspected cross-contamination and a sequencing artifact, a later analysis removed several hundred highly shared, low-generation-probability nucleotide sequences. For each public chain, a later analysis derived a clonal expansion index from normalized ranks of inferred template counts within each repertoire. A later analysis computed generation probabilities with a VDJ recombination model fitted to out-of-frame rearrangements, and checked the results against IGoR. In a later analysis, TCR-TCR, TCR-HLA and TCR-CMV co-occurrence was scored with hypergeometric tests, and a repertoire-size bias correction was applied to TCR pairs. False discovery rates were estimated in a later analysis by permuting HLA or CMV assignments 20 times. A later analysis grouped co-occurring TCRs with DBSCAN, adding TCRdist sequence similarity when clustering within HLA-allele-positive subsets. Repertoires with fewer than 30,000 or more than 120,000 public chains, plus five repertoires with anomalous nucleotide sharing, were excluded from co-occurrence clustering. Imported from immuneACCESS, the table was reduced by TCRdb to in-frame sequences with V and J called. These copies leave out some clones; in studies compared against another copy, an unresolved V gene accounts for under half, and the cause of the remainder is not known. The V and J calls and clone size were taken over from that table, and D and trimming were inferred from the DNA. Here the sample has some 120,000 clones; roughly four fifths occur a single time. The ten top clones hold 5.8% of the sample.

Findings and caveats that apply to the study as a whole: In a later analysis, the rate of TCR association differed among HLA loci, with DRB1 alleles having the most associated TCRs and HLA-C alleles having the fewest. The study gave a list of 150 to 200 TCR beta chains associated with cytomegalovirus. Three of the identified cytomegalovirus-associated TCR beta chains were confirmed in vitro to be specific for cytomegalovirus antigens. The authors suggested that the approach could potentially be extended to other disease states and immunological phenotypes. The cohort was sequenced for TCR beta chains only, and without alpha or paired-chain data the features that could be detected were limited. In a later analysis, HLA-associated TCR beta chains were found to be more clonally expanded and to have lower generation probabilities than equally common non-associated chains. Most TCR sequences were seen in very few donors, while some public TCRs were found in many individuals. CMV serostatus was the only immune exposure information available for the cohort. Cytomegalovirus status was reported to be diagnosed by the classifier with high specificity and sensitivity in both the original and validation cohorts. A later analysis found that most CMV-associated TCR beta chains appeared HLA-restricted, with HLA associations seemingly driven largely by CMV exposure. A cluster of highly shared sequence variants was judged likely to be a technical artifact of the sequencing pipeline. Because HLA typing was missing for some donors at each locus, association tests included only the typed subset. The earlier analysis of approximately 590 of the donors excluded fewer than 20 rarely observed V segments, including chromosome 9 orphons, because counts were too low. Specific HLA alleles were associated with 16,951 TCR beta sequences at a false discovery rate of 0.05 in a later analysis. Correlated functional status among segregating V segments might be attributable to linkage disequilibrium, but an unknown experimental factor could not be ruled out. In a later analysis, several top co-occurrence clusters were reported to appear linked to parvovirus B19, influenza, CMV and Epstein-Barr virus. An association between a missense DCLRE1C variant and V-gene and J-gene trimming of TCR beta chains was found in a later genetic analysis and replicated in an independent cohort. Broadly in line with IMGT annotations, most TCR beta V segments showed up in productive rearrangements about 87% or about 30% of the time in an earlier analysis of 450 to 750 of the donors. Roughly uniform sequencing depth across donors was assumed in presence/absence analyses, although this assumption may not hold. A further reported finding was that TCR beta sequences accurately predicted the HLA-A and HLA-B alleles for most subjects in the first cohort. When HLA alleles, especially DR and DQ, strongly co-occurred, TCR associations were difficult to assign to individual alleles. A later genetic analysis reported fewer N-insertions in productive TCRs among donors in an Asian-associated ancestry cluster than the 666-donor mean. The 87-base-pair reads could not distinguish some IMGT-functional V segments, including TRBV6-2 and TRBV6-3, so those segments were excluded.

What was sequenced was PBMCs. The sequence was collected from a woman between 50 and 59 years old in good health and CMV-seropositive. This chain is built from TRBV5-6 and TRBJ2-3, with a tentative D gene TRBD1 over 6 matching bases. The CDR3 in this case is CASSSGVQDTQYF. The DNA is as follows: TGTGCCAGCAGCTCAGGGGTCCAAGATACGCAGTATTTT. When the CDR3 is completed using the reference TRBV5-6 and TRBJ2-3 genes on either side, the full variable domain is DAGVTQSPTHLIKTRGQQVTLRCSPKSGHDTVSWYQQALGQGPQFIFQYYEEEERQRGNFPDRFSGHQFPNYSSELNVNALLLGDSALYLCASSSGVQDTQYFGPGTRLTVL.